This TCR beta chain was captured in a study of blood T cell repertoires in COVID-19. Background on the study: Donors in the United States, Italy and Spain gave samples during acute or convalescent COVID-19. PBMCs, B-cell-depleted T cells, or T cells were the source of the cDNA or gDNA that made up the material.

Original handling: Cell counts per sample came from amplifying reference gene primers. The assay was immunoSEQ multiplex PCR, and TCRdb's table has in-frame clones only and misses some. V and J calls and clone size are copied from that table; D and trimming were computed from the DNA. The sample lists around 100,000 clones, 90% seen once, with 4.5% to 5.5% in the top ten. The V end was cut by 3 bases, the J end by 5 bases, with 14 bases between. This CDR3 is 14 amino acids long. The germline gives CDR1 SGDLS, CDR2 YYNGEE. The sample taken for sequencing was peripheral blood. The sequence was obtained from a man aged 50 or older with acute or convalescent COVID-19. The V and J genes are TRBV9 and TRBJ2-5; D possibly corresponds to TRBD1 (6 bases). CDR3 sequence reads: CASSDSTGVETQYF. CDR3 DNA: TGTGCCAGCAGCGACTCGACAGGTGTGGAGACCCAGTACTTC.